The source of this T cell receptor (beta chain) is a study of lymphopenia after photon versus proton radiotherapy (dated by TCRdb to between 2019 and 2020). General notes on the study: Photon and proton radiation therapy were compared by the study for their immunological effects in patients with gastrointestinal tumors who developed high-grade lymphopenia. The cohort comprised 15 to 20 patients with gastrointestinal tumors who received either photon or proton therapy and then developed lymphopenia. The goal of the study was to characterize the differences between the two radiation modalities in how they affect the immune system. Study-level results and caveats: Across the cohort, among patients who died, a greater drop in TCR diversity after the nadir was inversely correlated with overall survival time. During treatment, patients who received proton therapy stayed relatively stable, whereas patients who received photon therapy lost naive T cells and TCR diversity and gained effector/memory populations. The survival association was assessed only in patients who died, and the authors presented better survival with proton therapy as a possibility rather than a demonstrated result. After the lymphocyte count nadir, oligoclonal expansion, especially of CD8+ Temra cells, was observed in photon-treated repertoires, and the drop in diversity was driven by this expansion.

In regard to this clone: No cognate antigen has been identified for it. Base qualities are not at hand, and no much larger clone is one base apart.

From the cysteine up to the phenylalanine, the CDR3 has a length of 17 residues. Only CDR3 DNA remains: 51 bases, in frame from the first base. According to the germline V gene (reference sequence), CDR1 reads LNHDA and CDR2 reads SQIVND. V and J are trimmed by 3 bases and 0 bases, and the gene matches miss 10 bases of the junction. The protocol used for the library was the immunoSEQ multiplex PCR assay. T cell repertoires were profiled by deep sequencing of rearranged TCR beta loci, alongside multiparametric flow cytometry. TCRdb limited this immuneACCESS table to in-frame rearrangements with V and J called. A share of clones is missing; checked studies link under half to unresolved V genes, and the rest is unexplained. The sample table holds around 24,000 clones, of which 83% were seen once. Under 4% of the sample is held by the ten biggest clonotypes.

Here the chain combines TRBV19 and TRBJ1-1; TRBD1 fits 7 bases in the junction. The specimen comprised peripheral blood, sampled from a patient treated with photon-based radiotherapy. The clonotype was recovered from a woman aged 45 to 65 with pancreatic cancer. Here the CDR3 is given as CASSMRRSRGLNTEAFF. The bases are TGTGCCAGTAGTATGAGGAGGAGCAGGGGGTTGAACACTGAAGCTTTCTTT. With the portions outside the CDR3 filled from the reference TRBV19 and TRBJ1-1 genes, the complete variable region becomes DGGITQSPKYLFRKEGQNVTLSCEQNLNHDAMYWYRQDPGQGLRLIYYSQIVNDFQKGDIAEGYSVSREKKESFPLTVTSAQKNPTAFYLCASSMRRSRGLNTEAFFGQGTRLTVV.